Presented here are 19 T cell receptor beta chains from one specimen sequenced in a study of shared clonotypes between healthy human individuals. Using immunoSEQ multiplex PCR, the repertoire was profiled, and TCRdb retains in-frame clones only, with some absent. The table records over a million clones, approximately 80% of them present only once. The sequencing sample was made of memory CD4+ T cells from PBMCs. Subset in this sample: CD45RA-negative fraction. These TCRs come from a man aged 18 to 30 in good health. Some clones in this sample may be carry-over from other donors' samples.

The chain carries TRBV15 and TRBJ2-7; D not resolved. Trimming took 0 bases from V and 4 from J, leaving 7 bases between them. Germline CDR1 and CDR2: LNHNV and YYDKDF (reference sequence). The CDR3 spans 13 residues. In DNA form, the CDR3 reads TGTGCCACCAGCAGAGACCAGAAGTACGAGCAGTACTTC. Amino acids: CATSRDQKYEQYF.

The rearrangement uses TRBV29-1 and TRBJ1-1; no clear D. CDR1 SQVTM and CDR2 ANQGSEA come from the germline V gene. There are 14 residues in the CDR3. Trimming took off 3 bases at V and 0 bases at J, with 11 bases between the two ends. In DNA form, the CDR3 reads TGCAGCGTTGAGGCCGACGCCGTGAACACTGAAGCTTTCTTT. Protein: CSVEADAVNTEAFF.

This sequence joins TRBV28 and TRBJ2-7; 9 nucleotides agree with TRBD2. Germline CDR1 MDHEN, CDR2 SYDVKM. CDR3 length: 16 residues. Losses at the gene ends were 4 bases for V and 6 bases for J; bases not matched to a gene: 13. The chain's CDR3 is CASSSPWGGRAGEQYF. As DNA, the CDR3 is TGTGCCAGCAGTTCCCCCTGGGGCGGGAGGGCCGGCGAGCAGTACTTC.

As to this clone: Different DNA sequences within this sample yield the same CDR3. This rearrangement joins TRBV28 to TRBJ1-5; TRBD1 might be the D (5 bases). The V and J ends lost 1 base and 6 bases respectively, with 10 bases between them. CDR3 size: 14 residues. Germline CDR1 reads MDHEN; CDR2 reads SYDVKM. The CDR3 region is CASSLSGRGQPQHF. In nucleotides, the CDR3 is TGTGCCAGCAGTTTATCAGGGAGGGGTCAGCCCCAGCATTTT.

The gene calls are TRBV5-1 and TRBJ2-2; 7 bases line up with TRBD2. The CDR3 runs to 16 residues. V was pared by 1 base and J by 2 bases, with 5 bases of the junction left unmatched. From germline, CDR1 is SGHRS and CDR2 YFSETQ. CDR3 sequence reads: CASSLTLAVNTGELFF. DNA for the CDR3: TGCGCCAGCAGCTTGACGCTAGCGGTTAACACCGGGGAGCTGTTTTTT.

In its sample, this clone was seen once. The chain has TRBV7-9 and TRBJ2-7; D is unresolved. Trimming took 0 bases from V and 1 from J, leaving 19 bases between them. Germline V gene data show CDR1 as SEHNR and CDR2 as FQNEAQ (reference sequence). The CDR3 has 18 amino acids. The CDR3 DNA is TGTGCCAGCAGCTTAGCCCGACGGAAGGGTTCCCTTTCCTACGAGCAGTACTTC. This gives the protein CASSLARRKGSLSYEQYF. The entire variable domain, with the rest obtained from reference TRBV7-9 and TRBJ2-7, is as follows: DTGVSQNPRHKITKRGQNVTFRCDPISEHNRLYWYRQTLGQGPEFLTYFQNEAQLEKSRLLSDRFSAERPKGSFSTLEIQRTEQGDSAMYLCASSLARRKGSLSYEQYFGPGTRLTVT.

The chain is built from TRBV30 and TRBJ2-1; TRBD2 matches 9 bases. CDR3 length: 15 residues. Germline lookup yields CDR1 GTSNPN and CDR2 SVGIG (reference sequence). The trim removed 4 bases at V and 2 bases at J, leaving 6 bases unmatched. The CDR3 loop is CAWNSLAGPYNEQFF. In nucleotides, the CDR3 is TGTGCCTGGAACTCCCTAGCGGGACCCTACAATGAGCAGTTCTTC. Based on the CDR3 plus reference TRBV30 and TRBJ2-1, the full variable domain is SQTIHQWPATLVQPVGSPLSLECTVEGTSNPNLYWYRQAAGRGLQLLFYSVGIGQISSEVPQNLSASRPQDRQFILSSKKLLLSDSGFYLCAWNSLAGPYNEQFFGPGTRLTVL.

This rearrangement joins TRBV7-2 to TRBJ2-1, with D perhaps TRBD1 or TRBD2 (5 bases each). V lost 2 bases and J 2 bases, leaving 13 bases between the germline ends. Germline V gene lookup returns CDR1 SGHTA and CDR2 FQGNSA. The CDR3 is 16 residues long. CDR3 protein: CASSLNWDLAYNEQFF. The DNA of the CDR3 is TGTGCCAGCAGCTTAAATTGGGACCTAGCCTACAATGAGCAGTTCTTC.

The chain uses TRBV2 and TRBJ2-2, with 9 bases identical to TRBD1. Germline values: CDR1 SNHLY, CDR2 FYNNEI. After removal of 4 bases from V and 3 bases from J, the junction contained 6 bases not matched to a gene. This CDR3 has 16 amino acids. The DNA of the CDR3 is TGTGCCAGCAGTGGGATGGGACAGGGCCACACCGGGGAGCTGTTTTTT. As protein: CASSGMGQGHTGELFF.

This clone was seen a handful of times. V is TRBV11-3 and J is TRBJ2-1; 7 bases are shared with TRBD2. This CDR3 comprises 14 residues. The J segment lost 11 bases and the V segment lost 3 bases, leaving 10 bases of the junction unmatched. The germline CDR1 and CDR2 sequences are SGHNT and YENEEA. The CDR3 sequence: CASSFGSGPVKQFF. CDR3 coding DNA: TGTGCCAGCAGCTTTGGTAGCGGGCCTGTCAAGCAGTTCTTC.

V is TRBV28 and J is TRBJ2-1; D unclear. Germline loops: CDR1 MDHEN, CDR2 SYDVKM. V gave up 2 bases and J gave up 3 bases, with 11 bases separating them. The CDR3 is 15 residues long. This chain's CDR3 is CASSLRAGSYNEQFF. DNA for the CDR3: TGTGCCAGCAGTTTAAGGGCAGGCAGCTACAATGAGCAGTTCTTC.

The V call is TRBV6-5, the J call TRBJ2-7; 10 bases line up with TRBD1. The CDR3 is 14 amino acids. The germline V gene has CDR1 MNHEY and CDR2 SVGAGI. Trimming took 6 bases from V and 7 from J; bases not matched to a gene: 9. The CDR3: CASSRRQGANEQYF. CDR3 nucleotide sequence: TGTGCCAGCAGCCGGCGACAGGGGGCGAATGAGCAGTACTTC.

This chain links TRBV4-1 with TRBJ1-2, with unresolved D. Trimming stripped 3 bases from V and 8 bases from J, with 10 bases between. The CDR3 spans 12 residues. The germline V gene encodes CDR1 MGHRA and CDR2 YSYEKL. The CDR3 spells CASSQGRSGYTF. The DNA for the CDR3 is TGCGCCAGCAGCCAGGGCAGAAGCGGCTACACCTTC.

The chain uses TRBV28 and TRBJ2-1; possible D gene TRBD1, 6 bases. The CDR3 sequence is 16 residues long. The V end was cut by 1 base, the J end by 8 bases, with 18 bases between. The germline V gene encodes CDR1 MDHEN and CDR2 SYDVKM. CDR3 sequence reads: CASSLYGRAHRDEQFF. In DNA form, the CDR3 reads TGTGCCAGCAGTTTATACGGGCGGGCTCACAGGGATGAGCAGTTCTTC.

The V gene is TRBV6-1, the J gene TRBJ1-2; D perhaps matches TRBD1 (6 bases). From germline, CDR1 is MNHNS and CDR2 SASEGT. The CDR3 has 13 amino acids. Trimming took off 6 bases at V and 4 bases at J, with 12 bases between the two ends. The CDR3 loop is CASRPGHPYGYTF. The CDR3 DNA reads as TGTGCCAGCAGGCCGGGACACCCCTATGGCTACACCTTC.

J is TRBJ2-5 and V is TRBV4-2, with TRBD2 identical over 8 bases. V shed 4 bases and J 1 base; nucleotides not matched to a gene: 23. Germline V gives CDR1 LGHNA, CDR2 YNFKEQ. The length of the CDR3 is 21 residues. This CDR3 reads CASSLKWSTSDSRGGQETQYF. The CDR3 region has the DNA TGTGCCAGCAGCCTCAAGTGGTCGACTAGCGACTCCCGGGGGGGCCAAGAGACCCAGTACTTC.

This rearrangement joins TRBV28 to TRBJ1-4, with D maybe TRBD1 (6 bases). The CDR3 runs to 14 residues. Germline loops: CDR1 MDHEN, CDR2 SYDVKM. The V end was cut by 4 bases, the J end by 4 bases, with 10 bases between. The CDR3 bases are TGTGCCAGCAGTTCCCGAGGGGGTAATGAAAAACTGTTTTTT. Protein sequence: CASSSRGGNEKLFF.

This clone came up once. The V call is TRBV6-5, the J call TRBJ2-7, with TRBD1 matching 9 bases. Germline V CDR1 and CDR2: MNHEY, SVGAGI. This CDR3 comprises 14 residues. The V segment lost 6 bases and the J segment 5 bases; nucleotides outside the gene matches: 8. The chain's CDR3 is CASSWDREAHEQYF. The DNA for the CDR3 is TGTGCCAGCAGCTGGGACAGGGAGGCCCACGAGCAGTACTTC.

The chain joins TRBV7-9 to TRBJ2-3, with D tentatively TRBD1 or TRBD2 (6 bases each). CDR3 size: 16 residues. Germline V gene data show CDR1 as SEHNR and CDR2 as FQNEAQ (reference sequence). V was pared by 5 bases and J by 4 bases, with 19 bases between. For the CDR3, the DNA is TGTGCCAGCAGCCCAAAGGACAGCGGGTGGGCAGATACGCAGTATTTT. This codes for CASSPKDSGWADTQYF.